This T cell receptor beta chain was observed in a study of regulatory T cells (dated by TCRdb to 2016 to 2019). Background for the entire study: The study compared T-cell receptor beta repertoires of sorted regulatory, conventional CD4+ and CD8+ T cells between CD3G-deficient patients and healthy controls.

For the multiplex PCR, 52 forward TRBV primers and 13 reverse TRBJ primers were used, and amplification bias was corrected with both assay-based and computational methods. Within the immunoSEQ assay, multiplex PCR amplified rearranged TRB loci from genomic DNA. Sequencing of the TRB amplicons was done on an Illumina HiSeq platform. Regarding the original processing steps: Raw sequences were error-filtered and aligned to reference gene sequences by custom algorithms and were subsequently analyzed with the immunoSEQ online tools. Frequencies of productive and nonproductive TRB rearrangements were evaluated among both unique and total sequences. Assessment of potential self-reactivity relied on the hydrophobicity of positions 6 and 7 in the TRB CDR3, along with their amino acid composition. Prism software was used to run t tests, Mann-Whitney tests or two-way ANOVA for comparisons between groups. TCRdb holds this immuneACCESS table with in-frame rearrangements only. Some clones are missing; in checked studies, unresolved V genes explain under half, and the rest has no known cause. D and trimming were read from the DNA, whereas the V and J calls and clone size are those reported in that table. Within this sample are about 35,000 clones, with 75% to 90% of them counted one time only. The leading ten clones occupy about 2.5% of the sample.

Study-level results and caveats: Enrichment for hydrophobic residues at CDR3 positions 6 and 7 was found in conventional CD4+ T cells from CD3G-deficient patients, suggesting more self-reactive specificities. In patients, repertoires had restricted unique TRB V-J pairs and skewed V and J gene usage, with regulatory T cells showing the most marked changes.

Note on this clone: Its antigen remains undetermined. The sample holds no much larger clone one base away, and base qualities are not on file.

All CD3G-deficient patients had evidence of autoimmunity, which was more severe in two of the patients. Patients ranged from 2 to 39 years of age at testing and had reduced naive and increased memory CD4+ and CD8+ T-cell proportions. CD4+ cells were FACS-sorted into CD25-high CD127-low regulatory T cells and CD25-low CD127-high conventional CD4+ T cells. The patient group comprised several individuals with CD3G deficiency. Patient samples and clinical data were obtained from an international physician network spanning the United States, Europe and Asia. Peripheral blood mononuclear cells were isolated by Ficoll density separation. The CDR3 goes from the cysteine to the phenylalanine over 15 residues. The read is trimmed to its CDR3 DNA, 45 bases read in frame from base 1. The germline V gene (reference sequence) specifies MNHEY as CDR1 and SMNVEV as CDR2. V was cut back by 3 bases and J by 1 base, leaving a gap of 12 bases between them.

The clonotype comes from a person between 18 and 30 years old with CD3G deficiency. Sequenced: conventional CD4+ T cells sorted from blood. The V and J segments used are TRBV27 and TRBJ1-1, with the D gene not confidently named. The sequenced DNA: TGTGCCAGCAGTTTCGGGATTTATGAGAACACTGAAGCTTTCTTT. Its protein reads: CASSFGIYENTEAFF.